This record concerns one T cell receptor beta chain sequence. Antigen: not known. This CDR3 spans 14 amino acids. The germline V gene encodes CDR1 SGHKS and CDR2 YYEKEE (reference sequence). Deletions cut 0 bases from V and 1 base from J, with 6 bases between. This entry comes from a study of T-cell memory formation after mild COVID-19. TCRdb redid the calling of the 5' RACE reads with MiXCR, one entry per CDR3 protein. This table has around 33,000 distinct CDR3 sequences, under 25% appearing once. Points from the study as a whole: Some clones that responded were present in memory (sampled pre-infection), which suggests cross-reactive memory joined. Clones contracting day 15 to 85 were balanced CD4/CD8; later expanders leaned CD4+.

This TCR was recovered from an adult who had mild COVID-19 (a few samples of this study predate the infection). Cell type and time point are not known. The V gene is TRBV5-5, the J gene TRBJ2-3; D gene ambiguous. Sequenced input: PBMCs or a T cell subset sorted from them (not recorded which). The CDR3 reads CASSLGSGTDTQYF. In nucleotides, the CDR3 is TGTGCCAGCAGCTTGGGGAGCGGCACAGATACGCAGTATTTT.